Each of the 17 T cell receptor beta chains below was sequenced from the same sample in a study of early stage breast cancer tumors. Only in-frame clones appear in the TCRdb table, and some are missing; sequencing was by immunoSEQ multiplex PCR. The data hold tens of thousands of clones, with around 80% observed a single time. The sample taken for sequencing was blood. Every receptor here comes from a person aged 35-49 years with breast cancer.

This rearrangement joins TRBV10-3 to TRBJ1-5; no reliable D call. The germline V gene encodes CDR1 ENHRY and CDR2 SYGVKD. Deletions cut 11 bases from V and 1 base from J, with 12 bases between. The CDR3 runs to 13 residues. Here the CDR3 reads CASRWESNQPQHF. CDR3 bases: TGTGCCTCCAGGTGGGAGAGCAATCAGCCCCAGCATTTT.

This chain joins TRBV13 and TRBJ2-7; no definite D call. V shed 2 bases and J shed 4 bases, with 21 bases lying between them. This CDR3 region has 17 residues. Germline V gene lookup returns CDR1 PRHDT and CDR2 FYEKMQ (reference sequence). DNA for the CDR3: TGTGCCAGCAGCTTATTAACCGGAGTGGTTAAGTCTTACGAGCAGTACTTC. It encodes CASSLLTGVVKSYEQYF.

The chain uses TRBV27 and TRBJ2-2; tentative D call: TRBD2 (5 bases). The ends were cut back, 8 bases at V and 2 bases at J, with 9 bases in the middle. Germline V CDR1 and CDR2: MNHEY, SMNVEV (reference sequence). The CDR3 is made up of 13 amino acids. The CDR3 DNA sequence: TGTGCCAGCCGGGAAGGTAACACCGGGGAGCTGTTTTTT. Residues: CASREGNTGELFF.

This rearrangement joins TRBV10-3 to TRBJ2-7; 7 nucleotides agree with TRBD2. This CDR3 is 14 amino acids long. V lost 6 bases and J lost 7; bases outside the gene matches: 12. Germline V gene data show CDR1 as ENHRY and CDR2 as SYGVKD. The DNA for the CDR3 is TGTGCCATCAGGGAAGGACTAGTAGAGGATGAGCAGTACTTC. Protein product: CAIREGLVEDEQYF.

This clone came up once. A much bigger clone sits one base away, suggesting this may be a read error. The chain couples TRBV7-2 to TRBJ2-7; D is uncertain. The CDR3 is made up of 11 amino acids. Trimming left V 5 bases short and J 0 bases short, with 2 bases between. Germline V gives CDR1 SGHTA, CDR2 FQGNSA. The CDR3 region has the DNA TGTGCCAGCAGCGCCTCCTACGAGCAGTACTTC. Translation gives CASSASYEQYF.

A note on this clone: One junction end does not reproduce the germline sequence, and a read error may be involved. The chain uses TRBV30 and TRBJ2-3; D gene ambiguous. Germline V CDR1 and CDR2: GTSNPN, SVGIG (reference sequence). The CDR3 extends over 12 amino acids. The CDR3 reads CAWSVSRDTQFF. The CDR3 DNA follows: TGTGCCTGGAGTGTAAGCCGAGATACGCAGTTTTTT.

This chain joins TRBV11-2 and TRBJ2-7; D unresolved. Between the trimmed V and J ends, which lost 5 bases and 4 bases, there was a span of 9 bases. The CDR3 sequence is 12 residues long. From germline, CDR1 is SGHAT and CDR2 FQNNGV. The CDR3 region is CASSQGRYEQYF. For the CDR3, the DNA is TGTGCCAGCAGCCAAGGACGGTACGAGCAGTACTTC.

This chain connects TRBV13 to TRBJ1-2; TRBD1 agrees at 10 bases. Per the germline V gene, CDR1 is PRHDT and CDR2 is FYEKMQ (reference sequence). This CDR3 contains 15 residues. J was trimmed by 3 bases and V by 4 bases; bases with no gene match: 5. The CDR3 reads CASSSDRGQYYGYTF. The CDR3, as DNA: TGTGCCAGCAGCTCCGACAGGGGGCAGTACTATGGCTACACCTTC.

The J gene is TRBJ2-7, the V gene TRBV6-7, with D perhaps matching TRBD1 (6 bases). TRBV6-7 is an open reading frame whose function is uncertain. V was shortened by 4 bases and J by 3 bases, with 13 bases between the two germline ends. The CDR3 sequence is 14 residues long. CDR3 sequence (DNA): TGTGCCAGCAGTTCCTTCGACAGGTACTACGAGCAGTACTTC. Its protein is CASSSFDRYYEQYF.

This clone was counted only a few times. The chain is built from TRBV2 and TRBJ1-4, with D maybe TRBD1 (5 bases). The germline V and J ends were trimmed by 3 bases and 7 bases, with 9 bases remaining between them. This CDR3 region has 13 residues. CDR1 is SNHLY and CDR2 is FYNNEI in the germline V gene. The chain's CDR3 is CASSDPGGEKLFF. CDR3 DNA: TGTGCCAGCAGTGATCCCGGGGGTGAAAAACTGTTTTTT.

The chain combines TRBV5-1 with TRBJ2-7; D may be TRBD2 (6 bases). The CDR3 runs to 12 residues. CDR1 and CDR2 (germline): SGHRS, YFSETQ. V shed 3 bases and J shed 3 bases, with 7 bases lying between them. The CDR3 bases are TGCGCCAGCAGCTCGGGACTCTACGAGCAGTACTTC. Its protein product is CASSSGLYEQYF. The full variable domain, its missing parts supplied by reference TRBV5-1 and TRBJ2-7, is KAGVTQTPRYLIKTRGQQVTLSCSPISGHRSVSWYQQTPGQGLQFLFEYFSETQRNKGNFPGRFSGRQFSNSRSEMNVSTLELGDSALYLCASSSGLYEQYFGPGTRLTVT.

The chain joins TRBV7-9 to TRBJ2-7, with TRBD2 matching 9 bases. CDR1 and CDR2 from the germline V gene are SEHNR and FQNEAQ (reference sequence). J gave up 5 bases and V 4 bases, and 12 bases lay outside the gene matches. CDR3 length equals 16 residues. The CDR3 DNA reads TGTGCCAGCAGCTATCCTGGTAGCGGGAGAATCAACGAGCAGTACTTC. This encodes CASSYPGSGRINEQYF. Full variable domain (missing parts from reference TRBV7-9 and TRBJ2-7): DTGVSQNPRHKITKRGQNVTFRCDPISEHNRLYWYRQTLGQGPEFLTYFQNEAQLEKSRLLSDRFSAERPKGSFSTLEIQRTEQGDSAMYLCASSYPGSGRINEQYFGPGTRLTVT.

The V gene is TRBV4-1, the J gene TRBJ2-3, with 9 bases matching TRBD1. Trimming cost V 3 bases and J 4 bases; bases outside gene matches: 8. The V gene's germline CDR1 is MGHRA and CDR2 YSYEKL. The CDR3 length is 16 residues. This chain's CDR3 is CASSQAGQGMADTQYF. The CDR3 DNA sequence: TGCGCCAGCAGCCAGGCGGGACAGGGCATGGCAGATACGCAGTATTTT.

The chain uses TRBV19 and TRBJ2-3; D not certain. CDR1 LNHDA and CDR2 SQIVND come from the germline V gene (reference sequence). The CDR3 length is 11 residues. V gave up 11 bases and J gave up 6 bases, with 12 bases separating them. CDR3 nucleotides: TGTGCCTCTTCCGCGGCTGATACGCAGTATTTT. Encoded protein: CASSAADTQYF.

This sequence joins TRBV7-9 and TRBJ2-1; 13 positions agree with TRBD2. Germline CDR1 SEHNR, CDR2 FQNEAQ (reference sequence). This CDR3 is 19 amino acids long. Germline trimming cut 5 bases from V and 9 bases from J; bases unmatched to any gene: 19. Here the CDR3 reads CASSPRLAGGPGLVSEQFF. CDR3 in DNA: TGTGCCAGCAGCCCAAGACTAGCGGGAGGCCCTGGGTTAGTAAGTGAGCAGTTCTTC.

CDR3 amino acids: CASSPSGSTYEQYF. CDR3 nucleotides: TGCGCCAGCAGCCCTAGCGGGAGCACCTACGAGCAGTACTTC. V and J are TRBV5-1 and TRBJ2-7; 10 bases are a match to TRBD2. Trimming removed 4 bases from V and 2 bases from J; junction bases left unmatched: 3. In germline, CDR1 is SGHRS, CDR2 YFSETQ. The CDR3 extends over 14 amino acids.

This clone has just a few counts. This rearrangement joins TRBV10-1 to TRBJ2-5; 7 positions match TRBD1. The length of the CDR3 is 13 residues. Germline V gene data show CDR1 as WNHNN and CDR2 as SYGVQD (reference sequence). Germline trimming cut 3 bases from V and 7 bases from J; bases unmatched to any gene: 5. The CDR3 is CASSDQGVSTQYF. The CDR3 DNA is TGCGCCAGCAGTGACCAGGGGGTTTCGACCCAGTACTTC.